These 5 T cell receptor beta chains were all obtained from the same sample, sequenced in a study of T cells in Graves' hyperthyroidism and ophthalmopathy. Amplified TCR beta CDR3 regions came from RNA transcripts. In the first-round RT-PCR of the TCR CDR3, the HTBI primer set was used. From the multiplex PCR reads, TCRdb called clonotypes with MiXCR, one entry per CDR3 protein. The repertoire includes 480,000 or so distinct CDR3 sequences, 35% to 50% of them detected once, and around two fifths sits in the top ten. The sequenced material came from peripheral blood or thyroid tissue (not recorded which). The receptor source for this set is an adult woman with Graves' disease, either hyperthyroidism or ophthalmopathy (not recorded which).

CDR3 coding DNA: TGTGCCAGCAGCCCCAAGAGGGTGAAGAGCGGGGAGCTGTTTTTT. This sequence encodes CASSPKRVKSGELFF. This chain uses TRBV7-9 with TRBJ2-2; D is possibly TRBD2 (5 bases). Trimming took off 5 bases at V and 7 bases at J, with 17 bases between the two ends. The CDR3 has 15 residues. Germline V gene sequence: CDR1 SEHNR, CDR2 FQNEAQ (reference sequence).

The chain couples TRBV7-9 to TRBJ2-7; either TRBD1 or TRBD2 may supply D (5 bases each). The CDR3 runs to 14 residues. The germline V gene encodes CDR1 SEHNR and CDR2 FQNEAQ (reference sequence). Trimming left V 5 bases short and J 9 bases short, with 20 bases between. The CDR3 spells CASSRGARASLQYF. CDR3 nucleotides: TGTGCCAGCAGCCGGGGCGCCAGGGCTAGTTTGCAGTACTTC. The full variable domain, completed using reference TRBV7-9 and TRBJ2-7, is DTGVSQNPRHKITKRGQNVTFRCDPISEHNRLYWYRQTLGQGPEFLTYFQNEAQLEKSRLLSDRFSAERPKGSFSTLEIQRTEQGDSAMYLCASSRGARASLQYFGPGTRLTVT.

As to this clonotype: This clone may be a read error of a much larger clone one base away. This chain uses TRBV6-5 with TRBJ2-5, with no clear D. The CDR3 is made up of 15 amino acids. V was pared by 8 bases and J by 0 bases, with 16 bases between. From germline, CDR1 is MNHEY and CDR2 SVGAGI. This CDR3 is CASLPSGTYQETQYF. DNA of the CDR3: TGTGCCAGCCTACCCTCCGGCACGTACCAAGAGACCCAGTACTTC.

This rearrangement joins TRBV20-1 to TRBJ1-5; 8 bases are shared with TRBD1. The CDR3 spans 13 residues. V lost 6 bases and J lost 2; bases outside the gene matches: 3. The germline V gene has CDR1 DFQATT and CDR2 SNEGSKA (reference sequence). DNA for the CDR3: TGCAGTGCCGAGGGACAGGGCAATCAGCCCCAGCATTTT. This gives the protein CSAEGQGNQPQHF.

This clonotype was seen once. Since no conserved phenylalanine or tryptophan closes the CDR3, a read error is the likely cause. The V call is TRBV6-6, the J call TRBJ2-7; D gene ambiguous. Trimming removed 4 bases at V and 3 bases at J, with 7 bases between. Germline CDR1 MNHNY, CDR2 SVGAGI (reference sequence). The length of the CDR3 is 12 residues. The CDR3 is CASSSAGYEQYL. CDR3 bases: TGTGCCAGCAGTTCTGCAGGCTACGAGCAGTACCTC.